A selection of T cell receptor beta chains follows, all from one sample in a study of T-cell reconstitution after alpha-beta-depleted transplantation in children. TCRdb fed the PCR reads into MiXCR, producing one record per CDR3 protein. The sample lists 500,000 to 750,000 distinct CDR3 sequences, roughly 27% occurring once. Sequencing was performed on PBMCs, taken before TCRalphabeta/CD19-depleted stem cell transplant. These receptors all come from a boy younger than two with Wiskott-Aldrich syndrome, due to receive a stem cell transplant. CDR3s include the opening cysteine and the closing phenylalanine or tryptophan. The D gene is left open where the match is weak. Part of the rows lack a size; the others show once, few, many or a class for expanded clones.

J gene	D gene	V gene	clone size	CDR3 DNA	CDR3 protein
TRBJ2-3	NA	TRBV19	NA	TGTGCCAGTAGTATACCCCAAGGTCTAGCTGGCACAGATACGCAGTATTTT	CASSIPQGLAGTDTQYF
TRBJ2-1	TRBD1	TRBV6-5	NA	TGTGCCAGCAGTTACTCGATTTTATCAGGGGGCGAGCAGTTCTTC	CASSYSILSGGEQFF
TRBJ2-5	NA	TRBV5-1	NA	TGCGCCAGCAGCTTGGGGGGGGTCCCCCAAGAGACCCAGTACTTC	CASSLGGVPQETQYF
TRBJ1-1	NA	TRBV29-1	NA	TGCAGCGTTGTGTTGGTGGGGACTTTCTTT	CSVVLVGTFF
TRBJ2-7	TRBD2	TRBV27	NA	TGTGCCAGCAGTTTCTGGAGCGGGAGAGGTGGCGAGCAGTACTTC	CASSFWSGRGGEQYF
TRBJ2-1	TRBD2	TRBV12-3/TRBV12-4	NA	TGTGCCAGCAGTTACGTAGGGACTAGCGGGAGAGAGCAGTTCTTC	CASSYVGTSGREQFF
TRBJ2-3	TRBD2	TRBV20-1	few	TGCAGTGCTCACCGGACTAGCGCTAGCACAGATACGCAGTATTTT	CSAHRTSASTDTQYF
TRBJ2-7	TRBD1	TRBV29-1	NA	TGCAGCACTCGGGACAGTGGCTACGAGCAGTACTTC	CSTRDSGYEQYF
TRBJ2-2	NA	TRBV5-1	few	TGCGCCAGCAGCTTGGTGCGGGACTCGGGGGAGCTGTTTTTT	CASSLVRDSGELFF
TRBJ2-3	TRBD1	TRBV7-9	few	TGTGCCAGCAGCCTAGGGACAGGGGGCAGCACAGATACGCAGTATTTT	CASSLGTGGSTDTQYF
TRBJ2-7	TRBD2	TRBV10-3	few	TGTGCCATCAGTGATTATGCTAGCGGGAGCTCCTACGAGCAGTACTTC	CAISDYASGSSYEQYF
TRBJ1-2	TRBD1	TRBV7-2	few	TGTGCCAGCAGCAAGGAACAGGGGGCGGACTATGGCTACACCTTC	CASSKEQGADYGYTF
TRBJ1-6	TRBD1	TRBV20-1	NA	TGCAGTGCGGACGACAGGGACGCTTCACCCCTCCACTTT	CSADDRDASPLHF
TRBJ2-1	TRBD2	TRBV28	few	TGTGCCAGCAGTTTAAGGCTAGCGGCCAGCAATGAGCAGTTCTTC	CASSLRLAASNEQFF
TRBJ1-2	NA	TRBV6-6	few	TGTGCCAGCAGTTACGCCGGCCTATCCGGCTACACCTTC	CASSYAGLSGYTF
TRBJ2-3	TRBD2	TRBV4-1	few	TGCGCCAGCAGCCAAGAGGTTAATCGAGCGGGGGAGGGAAATACAGATACGCAGTATTTT	CASSQEVNRAGEGNTDTQYF
TRBJ1-5	NA	TRBV20-1	few	TGCAGTGCTAGAGGTGCTACAGGCAATCAGCCCCAGCATTTT	CSARGATGNQPQHF
TRBJ2-7	TRBD2	TRBV18	few	TGTGCCAGCTCACCACCGGGACTAGCGGGCCTCTACGAGCAGTACTTC	CASSPPGLAGLYEQYF
TRBJ1-1	TRBD1	TRBV9	NA	TGTGCCAGCAGCGGGACCCGGGACAGGGATGTTATGAACACTGAAGCTTTCTTT	CASSGTRDRDVMNTEAFF
TRBJ1-1	NA	TRBV5-1	NA	TGCGCCAGCAGCCCCAGTGGGGACACTGAAGCTTTCTTT	CASSPSGDTEAFF
TRBJ2-3	NA	TRBV10-3	NA	TGTGCCATCAAGGTTCGGGACCCCTCAGATACGCAGTATTTT	CAIKVRDPSDTQYF
TRBJ2-5	TRBD1	TRBV5-1	few	TGCGCCAGCAGCTGGACCGGGACAGGGGAAGAGACCCAGTACTTC	CASSWTGTGEETQYF
TRBJ2-7	NA	TRBV5-1	NA	TGCGCCAGCAGCTTCATCGGGTTCAACGAGCAGTACTTC	CASSFIGFNEQYF
TRBJ2-1	NA	TRBV20-1	NA	TGCAGTGCGACGGCGGGTAGCTCCTACAATGAGCAGTTCTTC	CSATAGSSYNEQFF
TRBJ2-7	NA	TRBV28	NA	TGTGCCAGCAGTTTCATGACAAAGGGGAATCGCGACGAGCAGTACTTC	CASSFMTKGNRDEQYF
TRBJ2-5	NA	TRBV6-5	NA	TGTGCCAGCAGTTCGGCCGGGAGTGCGGGGGAGACCCAGTACTTC	CASSSAGSAGETQYF
TRBJ1-2	NA	TRBV6-5	NA	TGTGCCAGCAGTTATAGTACAGGGAACATGAACTATGGCTACACCTTC	CASSYSTGNMNYGYTF
TRBJ2-5	TRBD2	TRBV5-1	NA	TGCGCCAGCAGCTTGCAAGGGACTATCCAAGAGACCCAGTACTTC	CASSLQGTIQETQYF
TRBJ2-1	TRBD2	TRBV20-1	few	TGCAGTGCTATCGCGGGAGGAAGCTCCTACAATGAGCAGTTCTTC	CSAIAGGSSYNEQFF
TRBJ1-2	NA	TRBV14	once	TGTGCCAGCAGCCAAGATTGGGGGTTGGATAACTATGGCTACACCTTC	CASSQDWGLDNYGYTF
TRBJ2-1	TRBD2	TRBV19	few	TGTGCCAGTAGTATTAGGCTAGCGGGAGGGATCTCCTACAATGAGCAGTTCTTC	CASSIRLAGGISYNEQFF
TRBJ2-3	TRBD2	TRBV5-1	few	TGCGCCAGCAGCCCCTGGGACCAGCGGGAGGGCCTGAGCACAGATACGCAGTATTTT	CASSPWDQREGLSTDTQYF
TRBJ2-3	TRBD2	TRBV7-2	NA	TGTGCCAGCAGCTTAGTGCGCGGGGGATGGAGCACAGATACGCAGTATTTT	CASSLVRGGWSTDTQYF
TRBJ2-7	NA	TRBV7-9	NA	TGTGCCAGCAGCTTAAACGGTGGGTTGGGTGCCCCAAAGCAGTACTTC	CASSLNGGLGAPKQYF
TRBJ2-1	NA	TRBV7-9	many	TGTGCCAGCAGCCATCGAAGACAGTCCTCTTATACCTACAATGAGCAGTTCTTC	CASSHRRQSSYTYNEQFF
TRBJ2-1	NA	TRBV12-3/TRBV12-4	NA	TGTGCCAGCAGATCGACGGGACACAACAATGAGCAGTTCTTC	CASRSTGHNNEQFF
TRBJ2-7	TRBD1	TRBV20-1	few	TGCAGTGCTAGCGACGACAGGGGCCACGAGCAGTACTTC	CSASDDRGHEQYF
TRBJ2-1	NA	TRBV29-1	NA	TGCAGCGTTGAAGAACCGACTCTCTACAATGAGCAGTTCTTC	CSVEEPTLYNEQFF
TRBJ2-1	TRBD2	TRBV5-1	many	TGCGCCAGCAGCTTGGTTAGCGGGAGCTACAATGAGCAGTTCTTC	CASSLVSGSYNEQFF
TRBJ2-1	NA	TRBV10-2	few	TGCGCCAGCAGTGAGCGTACAGGATATTCCTACAATGAGCAGTTCTTC	CASSERTGYSYNEQFF
TRBJ2-1	NA	TRBV5-1	NA	TGCGCCAGCAGCTTGAGTACACACTACAATGAGCAGTTCTTC	CASSLSTHYNEQFF
TRBJ1-2	NA	TRBV27	NA	TGTGCCAGCAGTCATCGGGACTTCTCCCGGGGACGCGGCTACACCTTC	CASSHRDFSRGRGYTF
TRBJ2-1	NA	TRBV5-5	few	TGTGCCAGCAGCTTTAGCGTCGGTTACAATGAGCAGTTCTTC	CASSFSVGYNEQFF
TRBJ2-1	NA	TRBV20-1	NA	TGCAGTGCTAGACCAATTTTGTGGTCCTACAATGAGCAGTTCTTC	CSARPILWSYNEQFF